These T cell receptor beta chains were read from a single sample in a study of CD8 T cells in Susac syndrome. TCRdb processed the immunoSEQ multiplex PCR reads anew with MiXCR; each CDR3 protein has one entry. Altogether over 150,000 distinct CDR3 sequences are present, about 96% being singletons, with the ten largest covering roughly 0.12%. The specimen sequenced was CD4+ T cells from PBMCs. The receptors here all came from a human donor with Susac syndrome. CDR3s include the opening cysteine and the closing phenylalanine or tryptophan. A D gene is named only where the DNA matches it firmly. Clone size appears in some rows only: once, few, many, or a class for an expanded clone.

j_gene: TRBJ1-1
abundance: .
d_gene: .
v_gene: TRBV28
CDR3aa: CASISSTEAFF
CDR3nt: TGTGCCAGCATTTCTTCCACTGAAGCTTTCTTT

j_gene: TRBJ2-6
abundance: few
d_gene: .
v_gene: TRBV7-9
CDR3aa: CASSRSGANVLTF
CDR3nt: TGTGCCAGCAGCCGTTCTGGGGCCAACGTCCTGACTTTC

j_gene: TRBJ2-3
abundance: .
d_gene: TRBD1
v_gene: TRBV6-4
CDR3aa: CASSDLGQSTDTQYF
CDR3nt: TGTGCCAGCAGTGATCTGGGACAGAGCACAGATACGCAGTATTTT

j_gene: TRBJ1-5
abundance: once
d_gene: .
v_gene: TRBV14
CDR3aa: CASSWDINQPQHF
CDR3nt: TGTGCCAGCAGCTGGGACATCAATCAGCCCCAGCATTTT

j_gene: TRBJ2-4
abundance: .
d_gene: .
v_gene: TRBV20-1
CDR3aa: CSAARVVHIQYF
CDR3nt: TGCAGTGCTGCCAGGGTGGTACACATTCAGTACTTC

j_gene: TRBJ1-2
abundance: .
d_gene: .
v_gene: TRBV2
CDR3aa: CASSAPGVGGYTF
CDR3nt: TGTGCCAGCAGTGCCCCAGGGGTAGGGGGCTACACCTTC

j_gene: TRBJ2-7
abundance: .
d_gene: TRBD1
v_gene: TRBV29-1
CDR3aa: CSVQTGMEQYF
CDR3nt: TGCAGCGTCCAGACAGGGATGGAGCAGTACTTC

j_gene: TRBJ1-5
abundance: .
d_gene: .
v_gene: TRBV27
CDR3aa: CASSPRDGQPQHF
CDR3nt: TGTGCCAGCAGTCCCCGGGACGGCCAGCCCCAGCATTTT

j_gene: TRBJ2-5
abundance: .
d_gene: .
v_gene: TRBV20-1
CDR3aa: CSGWLQETQYF
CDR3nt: TGCAGTGGGTGGTTACAAGAGACCCAGTACTTC

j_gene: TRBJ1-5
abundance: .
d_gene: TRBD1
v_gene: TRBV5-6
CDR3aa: CASSRGQGYQPQHF
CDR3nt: TGTGCCAGCAGTCGAGGACAGGGGTATCAGCCCCAGCATTTT

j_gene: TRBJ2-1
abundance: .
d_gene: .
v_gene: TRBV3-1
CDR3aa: CASSQETGRSSYNEQFF
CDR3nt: TGTGCCAGCAGCCAAGAGACAGGACGGAGCTCCTACAATGAGCAGTTCTTC

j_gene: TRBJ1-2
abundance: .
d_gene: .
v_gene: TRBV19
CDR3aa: CASSHARNYGYTF
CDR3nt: TGTGCCAGTAGTCATGCCAGAAACTATGGCTACACCTTC

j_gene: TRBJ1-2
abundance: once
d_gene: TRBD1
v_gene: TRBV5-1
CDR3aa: CASSPRDRTGGYTF
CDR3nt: TGCGCCAGCAGCCCGCGGGACAGGACAGGCGGCTACACCTTC

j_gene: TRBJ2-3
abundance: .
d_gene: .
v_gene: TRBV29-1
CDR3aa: CSVPWGDTQYF
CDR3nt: TGCAGCGTCCCCTGGGGCGATACGCAGTATTTT

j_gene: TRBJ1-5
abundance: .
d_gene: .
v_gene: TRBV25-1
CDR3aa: CASSDGQGNNQPQHF
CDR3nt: TGTGCCAGCAGTGATGGGCAGGGGAACAATCAGCCCCAGCATTTT

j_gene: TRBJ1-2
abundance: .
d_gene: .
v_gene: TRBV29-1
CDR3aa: CSVERGSPANYGYTF
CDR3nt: TGCAGCGTTGAGAGAGGGAGTCCCGCTAACTATGGCTACACCTTC

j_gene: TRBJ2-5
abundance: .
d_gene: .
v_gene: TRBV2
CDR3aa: CASFGRRRETQYF
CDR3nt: TGTGCCAGCTTCGGACGGAGACGGGAGACCCAGTACTTC

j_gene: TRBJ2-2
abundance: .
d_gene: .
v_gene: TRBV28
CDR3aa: CASSVNTGELFF
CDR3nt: TGTGCCAGCAGTGTTAACACCGGGGAGCTGTTTTTT

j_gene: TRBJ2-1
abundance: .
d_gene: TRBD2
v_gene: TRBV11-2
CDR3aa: CASGGSSYNEQFF
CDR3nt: TGTGCCTCGGGGGGGAGCTCCTACAATGAGCAGTTCTTC

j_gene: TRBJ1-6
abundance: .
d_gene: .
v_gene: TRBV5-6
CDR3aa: CASSQGVLRLPLHF
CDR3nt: TGTGCCAGCAGCCAAGGGGTCCTACGGTTACCCCTCCACTTT

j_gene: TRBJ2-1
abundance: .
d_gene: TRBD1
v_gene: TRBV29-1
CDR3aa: CSTQDRVHEQFF
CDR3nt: TGCAGCACTCAGGACAGGGTCCATGAGCAGTTCTTC

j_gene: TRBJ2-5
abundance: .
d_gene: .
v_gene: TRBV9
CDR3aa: CASSPYPGSETQYF
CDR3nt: TGTGCCAGCAGCCCATACCCGGGCTCGGAGACCCAGTACTTC

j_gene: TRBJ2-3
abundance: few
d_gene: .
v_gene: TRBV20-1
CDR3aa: CSARGMGTQYF
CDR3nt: TGCAGTGCTAGAGGCATGGGTACGCAGTATTTT

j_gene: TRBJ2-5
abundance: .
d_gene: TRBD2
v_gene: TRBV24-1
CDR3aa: CATSEVRGENEETQYF
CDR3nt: TGTGCCACCAGTGAGGTACGGGGGGAGAATGAAGAGACCCAGTACTTC

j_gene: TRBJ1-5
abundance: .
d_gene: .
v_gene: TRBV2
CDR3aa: CASKGPQEQPQHF
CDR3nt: TGTGCCAGCAAGGGCCCACAGGAACAGCCCCAGCATTTT

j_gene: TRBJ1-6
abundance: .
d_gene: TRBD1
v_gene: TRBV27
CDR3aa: CASIVPGGANSPLHF
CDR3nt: TGTGCCAGCATTGTACCAGGGGGCGCCAATTCACCCCTCCACTTT

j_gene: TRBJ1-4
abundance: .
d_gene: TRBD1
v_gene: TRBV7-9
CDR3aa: CASSKGQGTTNEKLFF
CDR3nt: TGTGCCAGCAGCAAAGGACAGGGAACAACTAATGAAAAACTGTTTTTT

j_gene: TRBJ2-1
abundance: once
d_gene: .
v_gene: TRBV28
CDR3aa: CASSLASADEQFF
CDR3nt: TGTGCCAGCAGTTTGGCATCAGCCGATGAGCAGTTCTTC

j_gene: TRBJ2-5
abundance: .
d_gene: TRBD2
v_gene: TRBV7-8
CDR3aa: CASSISGGAGETQYF
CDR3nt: TGTGCCAGCAGCATTAGCGGGGGGGCGGGAGAGACCCAGTACTTC

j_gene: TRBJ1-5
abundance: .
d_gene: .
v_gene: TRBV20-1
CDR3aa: CSARITSNQPQHF
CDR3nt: TGCAGTGCTAGGATCACAAGCAATCAGCCCCAGCATTTT

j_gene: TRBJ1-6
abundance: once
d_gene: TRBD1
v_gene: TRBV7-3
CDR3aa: CASSLGQNNSPLHF
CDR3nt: TGTGCCAGCAGCCTGGGACAGAATAATTCACCCCTCCACTTT

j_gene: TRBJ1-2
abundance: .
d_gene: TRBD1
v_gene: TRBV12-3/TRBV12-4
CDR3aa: CASSLVDRGYTF
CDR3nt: TGTGCCAGCAGTTTAGTGGACAGGGGCTACACCTTC

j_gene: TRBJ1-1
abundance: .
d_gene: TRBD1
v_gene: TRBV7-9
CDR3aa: CASSSWTGDTEAFF
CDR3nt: TGTGCCAGCAGCTCCTGGACAGGAGACACTGAAGCTTTCTTT

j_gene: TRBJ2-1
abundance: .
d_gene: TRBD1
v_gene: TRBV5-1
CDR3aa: CASSPIPQTGGNEQFF
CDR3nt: TGCGCCAGCAGCCCTATACCTCAAACAGGGGGCAATGAGCAGTTCTTC

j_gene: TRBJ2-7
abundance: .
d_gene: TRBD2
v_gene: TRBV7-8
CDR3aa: CASSPRTSGYTYEQYF
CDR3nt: TGTGCCAGCAGCCCCAGGACTAGCGGGTACACATACGAGCAGTACTTC

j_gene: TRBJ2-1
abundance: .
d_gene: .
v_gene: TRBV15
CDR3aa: CATSEYRVPYNEQFF
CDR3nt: TGTGCCACCAGCGAATACAGGGTGCCCTACAATGAGCAGTTCTTC

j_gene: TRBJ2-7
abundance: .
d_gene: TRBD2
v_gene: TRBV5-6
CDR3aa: CASSLAPSGTYEQYF
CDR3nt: TGTGCCAGCAGCTTGGCGCCTAGCGGAACCTACGAGCAGTACTTC

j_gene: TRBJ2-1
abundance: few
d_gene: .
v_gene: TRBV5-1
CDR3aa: CASSLLGDYEQFF
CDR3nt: TGCGCCAGCAGCTTGTTAGGGGACTATGAGCAGTTCTTC

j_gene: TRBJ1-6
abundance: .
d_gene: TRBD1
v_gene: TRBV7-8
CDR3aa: CASSQSGTAPSLLHF
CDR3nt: TGTGCCAGCAGCCAGTCGGGGACAGCACCCTCACTCCTCCACTTT

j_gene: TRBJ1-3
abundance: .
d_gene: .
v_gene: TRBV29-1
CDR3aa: CSFRQSSGNTIYF
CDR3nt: TGCAGCTTCCGGCAGAGCTCTGGAAACACCATATATTTT

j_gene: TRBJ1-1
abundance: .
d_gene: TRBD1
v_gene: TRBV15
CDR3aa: CATSRVGTGRLSAFF
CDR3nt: TGTGCCACCAGCAGAGTTGGGACAGGGAGATTGAGCGCTTTCTTT

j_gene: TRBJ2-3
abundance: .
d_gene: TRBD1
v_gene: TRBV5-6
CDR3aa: CASSSDRGIGTQYF
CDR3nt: TGTGCCAGCAGCTCGGACAGGGGGATTGGTACGCAGTATTTT

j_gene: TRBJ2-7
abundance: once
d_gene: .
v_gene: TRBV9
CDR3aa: CASSVLGESEQYF
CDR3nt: TGTGCCAGCAGCGTATTAGGGGAGTCCGAGCAGTACTTC

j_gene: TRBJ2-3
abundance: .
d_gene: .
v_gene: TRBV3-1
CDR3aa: CASSQVSYPTDTQYF
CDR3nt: TGTGCCAGCAGCCAAGTCTCTTACCCCACAGATACGCAGTATTTT

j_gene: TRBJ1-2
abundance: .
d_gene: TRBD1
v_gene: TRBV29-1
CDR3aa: CSVEARGRLYGYTF
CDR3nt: TGCAGCGTTGAGGCCAGGGGGCGCCTCTATGGCTACACCTTC

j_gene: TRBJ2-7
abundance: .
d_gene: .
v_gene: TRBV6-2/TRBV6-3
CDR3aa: CASRDVPYEQYF
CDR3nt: TGTGCCAGCCGGGACGTCCCCTACGAGCAGTACTTC

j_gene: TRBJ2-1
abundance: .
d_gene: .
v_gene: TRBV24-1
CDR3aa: CATSPRGNEQFF
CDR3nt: TGTGCCACCTCACCTAGAGGCAATGAGCAGTTCTTC

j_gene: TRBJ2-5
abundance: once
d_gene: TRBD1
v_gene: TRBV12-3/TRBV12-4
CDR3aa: CASSSRTGPATQYF
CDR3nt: TGTGCCAGCAGTTCTAGGACAGGGCCCGCGACCCAGTACTTC

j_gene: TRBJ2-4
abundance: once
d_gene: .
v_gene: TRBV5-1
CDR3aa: CASILENIQYF
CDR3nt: TGCGCCAGCATTCTAGAAAACATTCAGTACTTC